Listed below are T cell receptor beta chains from one sample, sequenced in a study of cytomegalovirus exposure and HLA in healthy donors. TCRdb keeps only in-frame clones here, not all; method: immunoSEQ multiplex PCR. The sample holds some 100,000 clones, roughly 90% seen once. The sequenced material came from PBMCs. The receptors stem from a woman under 30 in good health and CMV-seronegative. Each CDR3 is given with its conserved first and last residue. The order of the fields is D gene, clone size, J gene, V gene, CDR3 DNA, CDR3 protein. The D gene is left open where the match is weak. Size values are once, few and many counts, or a class for expanded clones, and some rows have none.

d_call: TRBD1; clone_size: NA; j_call: TRBJ1-3; v_call: TRBV7-2; cdr3_nt: TGTGCCAGCAGGCAGGGGGGTGGACGAAACACCATATATTTT; cdr3_aa: CASRQGGGRNTIYF
d_call: NA; clone_size: NA; j_call: TRBJ1-2; v_call: TRBV27; cdr3_nt: TGTGCCAGCAGTTCTGAGGGATATAACTATGGCTACACCTTC; cdr3_aa: CASSSEGYNYGYTF
d_call: TRBD1; clone_size: few; j_call: TRBJ1-3; v_call: TRBV5-1; cdr3_nt: TGCGCCAGCAGCTTGGCGGGACAGGGTGGAAACACCATATATTTT; cdr3_aa: CASSLAGQGGNTIYF
d_call: TRBD2; clone_size: NA; j_call: TRBJ2-5; v_call: TRBV2; cdr3_nt: TGTGCCAGCAGTCCCCATCCCCTAGCGGGGGTCGGAGAGACCCAGTACTTC; cdr3_aa: CASSPHPLAGVGETQYF
d_call: NA; clone_size: NA; j_call: TRBJ2-5; v_call: TRBV5-4; cdr3_nt: TGTGCCAGCAGCTTGGTGGGCGGGGGCCACTTCCAAGAGACCCAGTACTTC; cdr3_aa: CASSLVGGGHFQETQYF
d_call: NA; clone_size: NA; j_call: TRBJ1-5; v_call: TRBV19; cdr3_nt: TGTGCCAGTAGTATCGGAGGGAATCAGCCCCAGCATTTT; cdr3_aa: CASSIGGNQPQHF
d_call: NA; clone_size: NA; j_call: TRBJ1-3; v_call: TRBV2; cdr3_nt: TGTGCCAGCAGTCAGGATTTTGGAAACACCATATATTTT; cdr3_aa: CASSQDFGNTIYF
d_call: TRBD1; clone_size: NA; j_call: TRBJ1-2; v_call: TRBV6-1; cdr3_nt: TGTGCCAGCAGTGCCCAGGGGGTATCCAACTATGGCTACACCTTC; cdr3_aa: CASSAQGVSNYGYTF
d_call: NA; clone_size: NA; j_call: TRBJ2-3; v_call: TRBV19; cdr3_nt: TGTGCCAGTAGTATGGGGCAAGATACGCAGTATTTT; cdr3_aa: CASSMGQDTQYF
d_call: NA; clone_size: NA; j_call: TRBJ2-7; v_call: TRBV5-4; cdr3_nt: TGTGCCAGCAGCCCTACAGAATCCTACGAGCAGTACTTC; cdr3_aa: CASSPTESYEQYF
d_call: NA; clone_size: NA; j_call: TRBJ1-2; v_call: TRBV18; cdr3_nt: TGTGCCAGCTCACCAGGGGCAGGACGGGAGTATGGCTACACCTTC; cdr3_aa: CASSPGAGREYGYTF
d_call: TRBD1; clone_size: NA; j_call: TRBJ1-5; v_call: TRBV4-2; cdr3_nt: TGTGCCAGCAGCGGAGGACAGGGTGAAGGGCAGCCCCAGCATTTT; cdr3_aa: CASSGGQGEGQPQHF
d_call: NA; clone_size: NA; j_call: TRBJ2-4; v_call: TRBV18; cdr3_nt: TGTGCCAGCTCAAACGACCCCGCGGCCGCCAAAAACATTCAGTACTTC; cdr3_aa: CASSNDPAAAKNIQYF
d_call: TRBD2; clone_size: once; j_call: TRBJ2-4; v_call: TRBV4-3; cdr3_nt: TGCGCCAGCAGCCAACAAGCGGGAGGGGCCAAAAACATTCAGTACTTC; cdr3_aa: CASSQQAGGAKNIQYF